Following are 14 T cell receptor beta chains from one sample sequenced in a study of T cells in localized non-small cell lung cancer (TCRdb year 2020). The method behind the library was the immunoSEQ multiplex PCR assay. In its TCRdb copy, this immuneACCESS table keeps in-frame sequences only and misses some clones. Where compared with another copy, unresolved V genes explain less than half of these, and the others have no known cause. Across this sample there are approximately 61,000 clones, with 86% seen only once. Approximately 5.2% of the sample goes to the ten largest clones. This sample comprised peripheral blood, obtained before any cancer treatment. Receptors were obtained from a woman aged 35-75 years with stage I lung adenocarcinoma.

The chain combines TRBV30 with TRBJ1-5; a weak D match, TRBD1 (6 bases). The CDR3 loop spans 16 amino acids. From germline, CDR1 is GTSNPN and CDR2 SVGIG (reference sequence). The V end was cut by 3 bases, the J end by 0 bases, with 15 bases between. The CDR3 region is CAWRGQNTYSNQPQHF. As DNA, the CDR3 is TGTGCCTGGAGAGGACAGAATACTTATAGCAATCAGCCCCAGCATTTT.

This chain connects TRBV27 to TRBJ1-6, with D unclear. Germline CDR1 is MNHEY and CDR2 is SMNVEV (reference sequence). This CDR3 has 13 residues. V lost 4 bases and J 10 bases, leaving 11 bases between the germline ends. The CDR3 DNA is TGTGCCAGCAGTTACGGCATTTGGTCACCCCTCCACTTT. Translated, it gives CASSYGIWSPLHF.

This CDR3 is CASSSSTGGEHEQYF. In DNA, the CDR3 is TGTGCCAGCAGTTCCTCGACAGGGGGAGAACACGAGCAGTACTTC. The rearrangement joins TRBV27 to TRBJ2-7; 9 positions match TRBD1. The CDR3 totals 15 residues. Germline CDR1 and CDR2: MNHEY and SMNVEV (reference sequence). V shed 4 bases and J 5 bases; nucleotides not matched to a gene: 9.

The chain joins TRBV6-5 to TRBJ1-5; D perhaps matches TRBD1 (6 bases). V was cut by 5 bases and J by 5 bases, with 10 bases left in between. This CDR3 has 13 amino acids. Per germline, CDR1 MNHEY and CDR2 SVGAGI. Here the CDR3 DNA reads TGTGCCAGCAGTACATACAGGGATCAGCCCCAGCATTTT. It is translated as CASSTYRDQPQHF.

This chain connects TRBV19 to TRBJ1-1; 8 nucleotides align to TRBD1. Trimming cost V 4 bases and J 1 base; bases outside gene matches: 11. The germline V gene has CDR1 LNHDA and CDR2 SQIVND (reference sequence). This CDR3 comprises 17 residues. The CDR3 reads CASSRDQGAKKNTEAFF. CDR3 sequence (DNA): TGTGCCAGTAGTAGGGATCAGGGGGCCAAAAAGAACACTGAAGCTTTCTTT.

This clone has a handful of counts. This chain uses TRBV12-5 with TRBJ1-1; D might be TRBD1 (5 bases). The CDR3 contains 13 residues. Per the germline V gene, CDR1 is LGHNT and CDR2 is FRNRAP. Trimming stripped 2 bases from V and 3 bases from J, with 7 bases between. CDR3 sequence (DNA): TGTGCTAGTGGTTTGTGGGGGGACACTGAAGCTTTCTTT. This codes for CASGLWGDTEAFF.

The chain uses TRBV21-1 and TRBJ2-3; the listed D gene, TRBD1, was not tested against the DNA. TRBV21-1 is designated a pseudogene. The CDR3 length is 12 residues. CDR3 residues: CASNTSTDTQYF. The CDR3 bases are TGTGCCAGCAATACAAGCACAGATACGCAGTATTTT.

J is TRBJ2-2 and V is TRBV7-6; D perhaps matches TRBD2 (6 bases). The V end lost 1 base, the J end lost 4 bases, and 10 bases lay between the germline ends. Germline V gene sequence: CDR1 SGHVS, CDR2 FNYEAQ. The CDR3 loop spans 15 amino acids. CDR3 residues: CASSLGGEPTGELFF. Here the CDR3 DNA reads TGTGCCAGCAGCTTAGGCGGGGAACCCACCGGGGAGCTGTTTTTT.

V gene TRBV11-3 combines with J gene TRBJ2-1; maybe TRBD1 (6 bases). CDR3 length equals 13 residues. Germline CDR1 SGHNT, CDR2 YENEEA. Deletions cut 6 bases from V and 9 bases from J, with 15 bases between. The CDR3 DNA reads as TGTGCCAGCAGACACAGGGATGGCGCTGAGCAGTTCTTC. This sequence encodes CASRHRDGAEQFF.

This sequence joins TRBV5-5 and TRBJ2-3, with D perhaps given as TRBD1 or TRBD2 (5 bases each). Germline CDR1 is SGHKS and CDR2 is YYEKEE (reference sequence). The ends were cut back, 4 bases at V and 2 bases at J, with 11 bases in the middle. The length of the CDR3 is 14 residues. As DNA, the CDR3 is TGTGCCAGCAGCCAGGGACCGCCCACAGATACGCAGTATTTT. Translation gives CASSQGPPTDTQYF.

CDR3 sequence reads: CASSPSRGSVPLHF. The CDR3 DNA sequence: TGTGCCAGCAGCCCAAGCAGGGGTTCGGTACCCCTCCACTTT. The V gene is TRBV5-4, the J gene TRBJ1-6; D possibly corresponds to TRBD1 (6 bases). The CDR3 consists of 14 residues. Trimming stripped 4 bases from V and 12 bases from J, with 17 bases between. Germline-derived CDR1 and CDR2 are SGHNT and YYREEE (reference sequence).

J is TRBJ2-5 and V is TRBV6-5; D possibly uses TRBD1 or TRBD2 (5 bases each). Looked up from germline, CDR1 is MNHEY and CDR2 is SVGAGI. CDR3 length: 14 residues. The ends were cut back, 1 base at V and 5 bases at J, with 11 bases in the middle. The CDR3 DNA is TGTGCCAGCAGTTACTTTCGGGGCGTGGAGACCCAGTACTTC. Amino acid sequence: CASSYFRGVETQYF.

The chain links TRBV7-3 to TRBJ2-2; D possibly uses TRBD1 or TRBD2 (5 bases each). The CDR3 has 13 residues. V was clipped by 4 bases and J by 8 bases, with 11 bases between them. CDR1 and CDR2 from the germline V gene are SGHTA and FQGTGA. CDR3 loop: CASSSGPLGELFF. For the CDR3, the DNA is TGTGCCAGCAGCTCGGGACCTCTTGGGGAGCTGTTTTTT.

The CDR3 coding sequence is TGTGCCAGCAGCCCCGACACTTCCCAAGAGACCCAGTACTTC. Residues: CASSPDTSQETQYF. V is TRBV28 and J is TRBJ2-5; D is undetermined. Germline lookup yields CDR1 MDHEN and CDR2 SYDVKM. The CDR3 runs to 14 residues. The V gene lost 6 bases and the J gene lost 1 base, with 12 bases spanning the gap.